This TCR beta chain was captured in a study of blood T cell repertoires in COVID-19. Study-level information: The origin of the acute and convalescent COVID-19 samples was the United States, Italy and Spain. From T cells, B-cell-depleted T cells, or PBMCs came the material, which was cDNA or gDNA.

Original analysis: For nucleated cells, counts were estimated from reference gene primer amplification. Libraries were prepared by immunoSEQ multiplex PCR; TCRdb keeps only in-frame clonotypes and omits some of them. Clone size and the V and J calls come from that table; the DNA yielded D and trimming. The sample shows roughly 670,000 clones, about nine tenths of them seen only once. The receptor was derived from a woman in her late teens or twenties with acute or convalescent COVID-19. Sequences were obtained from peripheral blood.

Here the CDR3 reads CASSQDLGGRWTEAFF. CDR3 nucleotides: TGCGCCAGCAGCCAAGATCTCGGGGGGCGGTGGACTGAAGCTTTCTTT. The V and J genes are TRBV4-3 and TRBJ1-1; D is perhaps TRBD1 (6 bases). Germline V gene data show CDR1 as LGHNA and CDR2 as YSLEER. Trimming shortened V by 0 bases and J by 5 bases, and 16 bases separated the two germline ends. The CDR3 extends over 16 amino acids.